The 4 T cell receptor beta chains reported below all come from one sample, sequenced in a study of T cell responses to AZD1222 COVID-19 vaccine. Clones were read by immunoSEQ multiplex PCR, and TCRdb kept only the in-frame ones, dropping some. The profile shows roughly 98,000 clones, around 85% of them singletons. The sample here was peripheral blood, taken 28 days after the second AZD1222 dose. Source of these receptors: an adult who received the AZD1222 COVID-19 vaccine.

The chain uses TRBV19 and TRBJ2-2, with 14 bases fitting TRBD2. The CDR3 runs 16 residues. Germline CDR1 LNHDA, CDR2 SQIVND (reference sequence). V was clipped by 5 bases and J by 5 bases; unmatched bases: 4. Here the CDR3 DNA reads TGTGCCAGTAGTGGAGGGACTAGCGGGAGTACCGGGGAGCTGTTTTTT. Protein: CASSGGTSGSTGELFF.

The rearrangement links TRBV2 to TRBJ2-3; 7 bases are a match to TRBD2. Looked up from germline, CDR1 is SNHLY and CDR2 is FYNNEI. This CDR3 has 14 residues. The trim removed 5 bases at V and 2 bases at J, leaving 4 bases unmatched. As DNA, the CDR3 is TGTGCCAGCAGTTCGGGGGACTACACAGATACGCAGTATTTT. As protein: CASSSGDYTDTQYF.

Written as DNA, the CDR3 is TGTGCCTGGAGTGCCGGGGAGACCGGGGAGCTGTTTTTT. This codes for CAWSAGETGELFF. This sequence joins TRBV30 and TRBJ2-2, with D possibly TRBD2 on 5 matching bases. Germline V gene lookup returns CDR1 GTSNPN and CDR2 SVGIG (reference sequence). V shed 1 base and J shed 5 bases, with 8 bases lying between them. The CDR3 runs 13 residues.

This chain links TRBV11-2 with TRBJ2-2; a possible D gene is TRBD1 (5 bases). The germline V gene encodes CDR1 SGHAT and CDR2 FQNNGV. Trimming removed 1 base at V and 3 bases at J, with 9 bases between. The CDR3 has 15 amino acids. The CDR3 region has the DNA TGTGCCAGCAGCTTAGCTGGGGCGGACACCGGGGAGCTGTTTTTT. The encoded protein is CASSLAGADTGELFF.